This TCR beta chain is from a study of OX40 agonist ivuxolimab in advanced cancers. For the study at large: Patients enrolled in dose escalation were diagnosed with hepatocellular carcinoma, melanoma, renal cell or head and neck cancer. It was permissible to have had prior anti-PD-1, anti-PD-L1 or anti-CTLA-4 therapy, and over 35% had some. Two patients with cutaneous melanoma and one with hepatocellular carcinoma, three in total, showed partial responses.

Assay used: immunoSEQ multiplex PCR; TCRdb lists only in-frame clones, some missing. The repertoire holds 65,000 to 80,000 clones, around 90% seen once, with 13% in the top ten. Points from the study as a whole: Among some nonresponders, normalized T-cell clonal expansion was also low.

A word on this clone: Its antigen is unidentified.

The TCR originated in an adult with an advanced solid tumor such as melanoma, head and neck, liver or kidney cancer. The material sequenced was CD4+ or CD8+ T cells sorted from blood, taken in a trial of the OX40 agonist ivuxolimab.

CDR3 in DNA: TGTGCCAGCAGCTTCGTCGGGAGAGGGACAGATACGCAGTATTTT. This encodes CASSFVGRGTDTQYF. The chain carries TRBV5-4 and TRBJ2-3; possibly TRBD2 for D (6 bases). V shed 2 bases and J shed 3 bases, with 13 bases lying between them. Germline V gene data show CDR1 as SGHNT and CDR2 as YYREEE (reference sequence). CDR3 length: 15 residues.